A single sample is the source of the 29 T cell receptor beta chains below, sequenced in a study of blood T cell repertoires in COVID-19. TCRdb's copy holds only in-frame clones and misses some; the assay was immunoSEQ multiplex PCR. The sample includes 150,000 to 200,000 clones, around 80% of them seen just once. Sequencing was done on a sample of PBMCs or T cells enriched from blood (not recorded which). The receptors stem from a man aged 50 or older who had recovered from COVID-19.

CDR3 region: CASSDPQGGFDTEAFF. The CDR3 DNA reads as TGTGCCAGCAGTGATCCACAGGGGGGATTCGACACTGAAGCTTTCTTT. The chain has TRBV28 and TRBJ1-1, with TRBD1 matching 8 bases. Germline V gene lookup returns CDR1 MDHEN and CDR2 SYDVKM. This CDR3 has 16 residues. J gave up 3 bases and V 5 bases, and 11 bases lay outside the gene matches. The full variable domain, in which reference TRBV28 and TRBJ1-1 provide the parts outside the CDR3, is DVKVTQSSRYLVKRTGEKVFLECVQDMDHENMFWYRQDPGLGLRLIYFSYDVKMKEKGDIPEGYSVSREKKERFSLILESASTNQTSMYLCASSDPQGGFDTEAFFGQGTRLTVV.

This sequence joins TRBV14 and TRBJ1-3; D is uncertain. From germline, CDR1 is SGHDN and CDR2 FVKESK. This CDR3 spans 15 amino acids. Trimming cost V 7 bases and J 0 bases, with 13 bases left between them. Written as DNA, the CDR3 is TGTGCCAGCACCTTCTCCCCGGTCTCTGGAAACACCATATATTTT. Protein: CASTFSPVSGNTIYF.

This rearrangement joins TRBV6-1 to TRBJ2-1; tentative D call: TRBD2 (5 bases). The CDR3 is made up of 16 amino acids. Germline CDR1 MNHNS, CDR2 SASEGT. The V end was cut by 2 bases, the J end by 5 bases, with 16 bases between. The CDR3 is CASSEPPGYQNNEQFF. The CDR3 coding sequence is TGTGCCAGCAGTGAACCACCGGGATACCAGAACAATGAGCAGTTCTTC.

The chain joins TRBV7-2 to TRBJ1-2; D ambiguous. Germline CDR1 is SGHTA and CDR2 is FQGNSA. The V end was cut by 5 bases, the J end by 5 bases, with 15 bases between. This CDR3 is built from 14 residues. The CDR3 region is CASSLGRAGYGYTF. Written as DNA, the CDR3 is TGTGCCAGCAGCCTAGGGCGGGCCGGGTATGGCTACACCTTC.

This clone was detected only once. V gene TRBV6-1 combines with J gene TRBJ1-2; a weak D match, TRBD1 (6 bases). With 3 bases removed from V and 6 bases from J, the gap between germline ends came to 14 bases. There are 14 residues in the CDR3. CDR1 and CDR2 (germline): MNHNS, SASEGT. CDR3 in DNA: TGTGCCAGCAGTGAGGATCCAGGGGCGAATGGCTACACCTTC. Encoded protein: CASSEDPGANGYTF.

This chain links TRBV3-1 (or the pseudogene TRBV3-2) with TRBJ2-3, with D unresolved. The CDR3 is made up of 16 amino acids. V was cut by 3 bases and J by 5 bases, with 18 bases left in between. Germline V gene sequence: CDR1 LGHDT, CDR2 YNNKEL (reference sequence). CDR3 nucleotide sequence: TGTGCCAGCAGCCACCGCGTTACGATCGAGGTAGATACGCAGTATTTT. Protein: CASSHRVTIEVDTQYF.

The chain is built from TRBV25-1 and TRBJ1-2; D ambiguous. CDR3 length: 14 amino acids. Trimming took 1 base from V and 3 from J, leaving 9 bases between them. Germline-derived CDR1 and CDR2 are MGHDK and SYGVNS. CDR3 region: CASSEFFTDYGYTF. DNA for the CDR3: TGTGCCAGCAGTGAATTTTTTACAGACTATGGCTACACCTTC.

This rearrangement joins TRBV29-1 to TRBJ2-7; TRBD1 matches 9 bases. V shed 6 bases, J shed 5 bases, and the junction held 2 bases outside the gene matches. CDR1 and CDR2 from the germline V gene are SQVTM and ANQGSEA. The CDR3 totals 11 residues. The CDR3 region is CSVDRGHEQYF. In DNA, the CDR3 is TGCAGCGTGGACAGGGGCCACGAGCAGTACTTC.

V and J are TRBV2 and TRBJ2-3; 14 nucleotides agree with TRBD2. Germline lookup yields CDR1 SNHLY and CDR2 FYNNEI. The CDR3 extends over 14 amino acids. V lost 8 bases and J lost 5; bases outside the gene matches: 3. The CDR3 DNA is TGTGCCAGCGGGACTAGCGGGAGAGAAGATACGCAGTATTTT. It yields the protein CASGTSGREDTQYF.

V and J are TRBV23-1 and TRBJ2-7; 9 bases align to TRBD1. TRBV23-1 qualifies as an ORF whose function is uncertain. The CDR3 runs to 14 residues. Trimming cost V 2 bases and J 6 bases; bases outside gene matches: 5. Here the CDR3 DNA reads TGCGCCAGCAGTCAACGGACAGGGGCTTGCGAGCAGTACTTC. Protein sequence: CASSQRTGACEQYF.

This rearrangement joins TRBV10-3 to TRBJ1-5; the match to TRBD1 covers 8 bases. Trimming cost V 6 bases and J 7 bases; bases outside gene matches: 5. Germline lookup yields CDR1 ENHRY and CDR2 SYGVKD. CDR3 length equals 13 residues. This CDR3 is CAIRQGDYQPQHF. The CDR3 bases are TGTGCCATCAGACAGGGGGATTACCAGCCCCAGCATTTT.

This clone showed up just once. This rearrangement joins TRBV12-5 to TRBJ1-5; 9 bases are shared with TRBD1. Per the germline V gene, CDR1 is LGHNT and CDR2 is FRNRAP. This CDR3 is 17 amino acids long. With V trimmed by 2 bases and J by 3 bases, 8 bases remained unmatched. CDR3 nucleotides: TGTGCTAGTGGTTTGTCCACCGGGACAGGGAACAATCAGCCCCAGCATTTT. It specifies CASGLSTGTGNNQPQHF.

The V and J genes are TRBV28 and TRBJ2-7; 8 positions match TRBD1. Germline-derived CDR1 and CDR2 are MDHEN and SYDVKM. After removal of 6 bases from V and 5 bases from J, the junction contained 9 bases not matched to a gene. This CDR3 region has 14 residues. The chain's CDR3 is CASRGRTGQDEQYF. DNA for the CDR3: TGTGCCAGCAGGGGGAGGACAGGGCAGGACGAGCAGTACTTC.

The V gene is TRBV13, the J gene TRBJ2-7; D perhaps matches TRBD2 (5 bases). V lost 4 bases and J lost 4, with 20 bases in between. This CDR3 contains 16 residues. Germline V CDR1 and CDR2: PRHDT, FYEKMQ (reference sequence). CDR3 region: CASSSLLDGNPYEQYF. As DNA, the CDR3 is TGTGCCAGCAGCTCCCTACTTGACGGGAACCCTTACGAGCAGTACTTC.

The J gene is TRBJ2-5, the V gene TRBV27; the D is unclear. Per the germline V gene, CDR1 is MNHEY and CDR2 is SMNVEV (reference sequence). The V end was cut by 10 bases, the J end by 4 bases, with 13 bases between. The CDR3 is 12 residues long. CDR3 region: CATLGPGETQYF. CDR3 in DNA: TGTGCCACCTTGGGCCCAGGAGAGACCCAGTACTTC.

The chain has TRBV6-5 and TRBJ1-1, with D perhaps matching TRBD1 (6 bases). The CDR3 extends over 14 amino acids. Per germline, CDR1 MNHEY and CDR2 SVGAGI. CDR3 region: CAIGTGPRGTEAFF. Written as DNA, the CDR3 is TGTGCAATAGGAACAGGGCCCAGGGGTACTGAAGCTTTCTTT.

The chain recombines TRBV28 with TRBJ2-7, with 7 bases matching TRBD1. CDR1 and CDR2 from the germline V gene are MDHEN and SYDVKM. The CDR3 runs 15 residues. V gave up 2 bases and J gave up 4 bases; unmatched junction bases: 8. The CDR3: CASSLAEAGGYEQYF. In nucleotides, the CDR3 is TGTGCCAGCAGTTTAGCCGAGGCAGGGGGATACGAGCAGTACTTC.

The rearrangement joins TRBV5-6 to TRBJ1-3; the match to TRBD1 covers 9 bases. The CDR3 has 16 amino acids. Germline CDR1 is SGHDT and CDR2 is YYEEEE. V was pared by 0 bases and J by 4 bases, with 5 bases of the junction left unmatched. This CDR3 reads CASSLDRGLAGNTIYF. The CDR3 nucleotides are TGTGCCAGCAGCTTGGACAGGGGGCTTGCCGGAAACACCATATATTTT.

This clone showed up just a few times. V usage is TRBV7-3 and J usage is TRBJ2-2, with 8 bases lining up with TRBD2. The germline gives CDR1 SGHTA, CDR2 FQGTGA. The ends lost 3 bases at V and 0 bases at J; junction bases unmatched: 6. CDR3 length: 17 amino acids. CDR3 in DNA: TGTGCCAGCAGCTTGCGGGCGGGGGGCCCGAACACCGGGGAGCTGTTTTTT. Amino acid sequence: CASSLRAGGPNTGELFF.

With regard to this clone: This CDR3 is also generated by other DNA sequences in the sample. The chain recombines TRBV24-1 with TRBJ1-5, with D tentatively TRBD1 (6 bases). The CDR3 has 15 amino acids. Germline-derived CDR1 and CDR2 are KGHDR and SFDVKD. The V gene lost 0 bases and the J gene lost 5 bases, with 10 bases spanning the gap. CDR3 amino acids: CATSDLGDTDQPQHF. The CDR3 bases are TGTGCCACCAGTGATTTGGGGGACACAGATCAGCCCCAGCATTTT.

The V and J genes are TRBV6-5 and TRBJ1-5, with a tentative D call TRBD1 (5 bases). V was trimmed by 6 bases and J by 3 bases, leaving 15 bases between them. Germline loops: CDR1 MNHEY, CDR2 SVGAGI. The length of the CDR3 is 15 residues. DNA for the CDR3: TGTGCCAGCAGCTCCTCGACAGTACCCAATCAGCCCCAGCATTTT. It yields the protein CASSSSTVPNQPQHF.

This clone was observed a handful of times. The rearrangement joins TRBV9 to TRBJ2-7; TRBD2 matches 9 bases. Looked up from germline, CDR1 is SGDLS and CDR2 is YYNGEE. CDR3 length: 14 residues. Unmatched junction bases numbered 6, after V lost 4 bases and J lost 4 bases. The CDR3 region has the DNA TGTGCCAGCAGCTCTCAAGCGGGGGGTTACGAGCAGTACTTC. It translates to CASSSQAGGYEQYF.

The chain carries TRBV5-1 and TRBJ2-7; perhaps TRBD2 as D (5 bases). The germline CDR1 and CDR2 sequences are SGHRS and YFSETQ. The CDR3 contains 14 residues. V lost 4 bases and J 5 bases, leaving 16 bases between the germline ends. The CDR3 protein is CASSPPGSPDEQYF. The CDR3, as DNA: TGCGCCAGCAGCCCCCCGGGATCGCCGGACGAGCAGTACTTC.

The V gene is TRBV11-2, the J gene TRBJ1-1; 8 bases fit TRBD1. The V segment lost 5 bases and the J segment 8 bases; nucleotides outside the gene matches: 1. This CDR3 comprises 11 residues. Per germline, CDR1 SGHAT and CDR2 FQNNGV. Here the CDR3 reads CASSRDREAFF. CDR3 coding DNA: TGTGCCAGCAGCCGGGACAGGGAAGCTTTCTTT.

This clone was counted a few times. The chain combines TRBV18 with TRBJ2-6; weak D call: TRBD2 (6 bases). V lost 4 bases to trimming and J lost 4 bases, with 11 bases between them. CDR1 KGHSH and CDR2 LQKENI come from the germline V gene. This CDR3 is built from 15 residues. The CDR3, as DNA: TGTGCCAGCTCACAGCGGGCGACGGGGGCCAACGTCCTGACTTTC. This encodes CASSQRATGANVLTF.

The chain employs TRBV16 and TRBJ1-5; D possibly corresponds to TRBD1 (5 bases). The CDR3 totals 14 residues. Looked up from germline, CDR1 is KGHSY and CDR2 is FQNENV. The V end lost 4 bases, the J end lost 4 bases, and 11 bases lay between the germline ends. CDR3 bases: TGTGCCAGCAGCCCCACTCGGGGGAATCAGCCCCAGCATTTT. This sequence encodes CASSPTRGNQPQHF.

The chain couples TRBV11-2 to TRBJ1-1; TRBD1 is a possible D gene (6 bases). The germline V and J ends were trimmed by 3 bases and 4 bases, with 15 bases remaining between them. Germline lookup yields CDR1 SGHAT and CDR2 FQNNGV. The CDR3 contains 15 residues. The CDR3 DNA follows: TGTGCCAGCAGCTTGGTAAGGGGGAGGGGCACTGAAGCTTTCTTT. This encodes CASSLVRGRGTEAFF.

The genes are TRBV11-3 and TRBJ2-7; 11 bases match TRBD1. The CDR3 is made up of 15 amino acids. Trimming cost V 5 bases and J 1 base; bases outside gene matches: 4. In germline, CDR1 is SGHNT, CDR2 YENEEA. The DNA for the CDR3 is TGTGCCAGCAGCCCGGGGACAGGGGGATCCTACGAGCAGTACTTC. Translating it yields CASSPGTGGSYEQYF.

This clone is a singleton in its sample. The chain carries TRBV11-2 and TRBJ2-5; TRBD2 is a possible D gene (5 bases). This CDR3 region has 14 residues. V was trimmed by 2 bases and J by 4 bases, leaving 11 bases between them. Looked up from germline, CDR1 is SGHAT and CDR2 is FQNNGV. CDR3 protein: CASSLLRAGETQYF. The CDR3 DNA is TGTGCCAGCAGCTTATTGCGGGCCGGAGAGACCCAGTACTTC. Complete variable domain (other parts from reference TRBV11-2 and TRBJ2-5): EAGVAQSPRYKIIEKRQSVAFWCNPISGHATLYWYQQILGQGPKLLIQFQNNGVVDDSQLPKDRFSAERLKGVDSTLKIQPAKLEDSAVYLCASSLLRAGETQYFGPGTRLLVL.